The clone carrying this T cell receptor (beta chain) was detected once. Some clones are missing from TCRdb's copy, which holds only in-frame ones; the method was immunoSEQ multiplex PCR. The table lists hundreds of thousands of clones, approximately 86% of them singletons. The sample originates from a study of blood T cell repertoires in COVID-19. Germline V gene data show CDR1 as SEHNR and CDR2 as FQNEAQ (reference sequence). J lost 7 bases, V lost 5 bases, and 8 bases had no gene match. This CDR3 comprises 14 residues. The TCR originated in a woman younger than 45 with acute COVID-19. The chain combines TRBV7-9 with TRBJ1-2; 9 bases are shared with TRBD1. Sequenced material: PBMCs or T cells enriched from blood (not recorded which). CDR3 loop: CASSPIQGAVGYTF. For the CDR3, the DNA is TGTGCCAGCAGCCCGATACAGGGGGCGGTTGGCTACACCTTC.